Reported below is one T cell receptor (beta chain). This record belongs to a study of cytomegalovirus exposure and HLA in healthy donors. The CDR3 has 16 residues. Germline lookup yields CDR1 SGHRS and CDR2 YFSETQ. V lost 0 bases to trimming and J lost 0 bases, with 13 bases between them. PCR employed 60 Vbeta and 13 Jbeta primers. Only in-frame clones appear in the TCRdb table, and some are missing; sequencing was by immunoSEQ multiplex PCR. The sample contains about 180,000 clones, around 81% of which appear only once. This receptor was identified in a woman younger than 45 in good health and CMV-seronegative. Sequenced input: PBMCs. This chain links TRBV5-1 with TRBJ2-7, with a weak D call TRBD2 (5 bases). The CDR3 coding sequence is TGCGCCAGCAGCTTGGATGGACTGCGAAGCTCCTACGAGCAGTACTTC. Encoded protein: CASSLDGLRSSYEQYF. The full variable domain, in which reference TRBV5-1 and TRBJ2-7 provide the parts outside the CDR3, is KAGVTQTPRYLIKTRGQQVTLSCSPISGHRSVSWYQQTPGQGLQFLFEYFSETQRNKGNFPGRFSGRQFSNSRSEMNVSTLELGDSALYLCASSLDGLRSSYEQYFGPGTRLTVT.